A selection of T cell receptor beta chains follows, all from one sample in a study of human T cells and chemical hapten exposure. TCRdb re-called the RACE reads through MiXCR, storing one row per CDR3 protein. Of 80,000 to 100,000 distinct CDR3 sequences listed, just under 9% are singletons. Sequences were obtained from whole blood. The receptor set was obtained from a female donor in good health. Some clones in this sample may be carry-over from other donors' samples. Both conserved end residues are part of each CDR3. Fields, in order: V gene, D gene, clone size, J gene, CDR3 protein, CDR3 DNA. The D gene is left open where the match is weak. Clone size is stated in some rows and not others, as once, few, many or a class when expanded.

TRBV20-1,TRBD2,.,TRBJ2-3,CSARDRREGRADTQYF,TGCAGTGCTAGAGATAGGCGGGAGGGCCGCGCAGATACGCAGTATTTT
TRBV20-1,.,many,TRBJ2-5,CSLRVGETQYF,TGCAGTTTGAGGGTGGGGGAGACCCAGTACTTC
TRBV2,.,few,TRBJ2-7,CASSERRQSYEQYF,TGTGCCAGCAGTGAGAGGCGGCAGTCCTACGAGCAGTACTTC
TRBV20-1,.,.,TRBJ1-1,CGAERVFTEAFF,TGCGGTGCTGAAAGGGTATTCACTGAAGCTTTCTTT
TRBV5-1,.,many,TRBJ2-7,CASSLVPSAYEQYF,TGCGCCAGCAGCTTGGTCCCCTCGGCCTACGAGCAGTACTTC
TRBV9,TRBD2,few,TRBJ2-5,CASSSGLAGEGETQYF,TGTGCCAGCAGCTCCGGACTAGCGGGAGAAGGAGAGACCCAGTACTTC
TRBV19,TRBD1,many,TRBJ2-7,CASSTGQGSSYEQYF,TGTGCCAGTAGCACTGGACAGGGGAGCTCCTACGAGCAGTACTTC
TRBV6-1,TRBD2,few,TRBJ2-1,CASSERLAGAFRNEQFF,TGTGCCAGCAGTGAAAGACTAGCGGGAGCATTTCGTAATGAGCAGTTCTTC
TRBV15,.,.,TRBJ1-4,CATSRDSRTNEKLFF,TGTGCCACCAGCAGAGATTCCAGAACTAATGAAAAACTGTTTTTT
TRBV4-3,TRBD1,.,TRBJ2-4,CASSQEGGSKNIQYF,TGCGCCAGCAGCCAAGAAGGGGGCTCCAAAAACATTCAGTACTTC
TRBV28,.,many,TRBJ2-7,CAVIGAANYEQYF,TGTGCCGTTATAGGGGCAGCGAACTACGAGCAGTACTTC
TRBV12-3/TRBV12-4,TRBD2,many,TRBJ2-3,CASSLAGAADTQYF,TGTGCCAGCAGCTTAGCGGGAGCCGCAGATACGCAGTATTTT
TRBV28,.,many,TRBJ2-7,CASSALSDPSYEQYF,TGTGCCAGCAGTGCCCTATCGGACCCATCCTACGAGCAGTACTTC
TRBV9,.,.,TRBJ2-7,CASSVDHSSYEQYF,TGTGCCAGCAGCGTAGACCACAGCTCCTACGAGCAGTACTTC
TRBV20-1,TRBD2,.,TRBJ2-7,CSARELAGGASYEQYF,TGCAGTGCTAGAGAACTAGCGGGAGGTGCCTCCTACGAGCAGTACTTC
TRBV25-1,.,many,TRBJ2-7,CASSETVFGYEQYF,TGTGCCAGCAGTGAGACGGTCTTTGGCTACGAGCAGTACTTC
TRBV27,.,many,TRBJ1-1,CASSFGGAGNTEAFF,TGTGCCAGCAGTTTCGGGGGGGCCGGAAACACTGAAGCTTTCTTT
TRBV7-6,TRBD2,few,TRBJ2-5,CASSSTSGPQSAQYF,TGTGCCAGCAGCTCGACTAGCGGGCCACAATCTGCCCAGTACTTC
TRBV7-8,.,few,TRBJ1-1,CASTWDTPNTEAFF,TGTGCCAGCACCTGGGACACCCCGAACACTGAAGCTTTCTTT
TRBV12-3/TRBV12-4,TRBD1,.,TRBJ1-3,CASSSQTGTGNTIYF,TGTGCCAGCAGTTCACAGACAGGGACTGGAAACACCATATATTTT
TRBV7-9,.,.,TRBJ2-7,CASSGPFGQRPSYEQYF,TGTGCCAGCAGCGGACCTTTCGGACAGCGACCCTCCTACGAGCAGTACTTC
TRBV20-1,.,.,TRBJ2-3,CSARPEGSSGTDTQYF,TGCAGTGCTAGACCTGAGGGTAGTAGCGGTACAGATACGCAGTATTTT
TRBV12-3/TRBV12-4,.,many,TRBJ2-3,CASSRINAKAQYF,TGTGCCAGCAGCCGTATAAACGCTAAGGCGCAGTATTTT
TRBV4-1,.,few,TRBJ2-1,CASSPRVAVEQFF,TGCGCCAGCAGCCCGCGGGTGGCTGTAGAGCAGTTCTTC
TRBV2,.,.,TRBJ1-1,CARAGGTEAFF,TGTGCCAGAGCTGGGGGCACTGAAGCTTTCTTT
TRBV4-1,.,many,TRBJ2-1,CASSQDTGLPFNEQFF,TGCGCCAGCAGCCAAGATACGGGGCTGCCATTCAATGAGCAGTTCTTC
TRBV28,.,many,TRBJ1-1,CASSFQGFGPEAFF,TGTGCCAGCAGTTTTCAGGGCTTCGGACCTGAAGCTTTCTTT
TRBV30,TRBD1,.,TRBJ2-7,CAGSQGGWYEQYF,TGTGCCGGATCACAGGGGGGTTGGTACGAGCAGTACTTC
TRBV20-1,.,.,TRBJ2-7,CSAKRGSSYYEQYF,TGCAGTGCCAAAAGGGGGAGTAGCTACTACGAGCAGTACTTC
TRBV4-1,.,few,TRBJ2-1,CASSPGFADNEQFF,TGCGCCAGCAGCCCGGGTTTCGCCGACAATGAGCAGTTCTTC
TRBV28,TRBD1,.,TRBJ1-1,CASSFGPRTGNTEAFF,TGTGCCAGCAGTTTCGGCCCCAGGACAGGGAACACTGAAGCTTTCTTT
TRBV28,.,.,TRBJ2-6,CASSLAPTYSGANVLTF,TGTGCCAGCAGTTTAGCTCCGACGTACTCTGGGGCCAACGTCCTGACTTTC
TRBV6-5,.,many,TRBJ2-3,CASSSPGRERTDTQYF,TGTGCCAGCAGTTCCCCAGGGCGGGAAAGGACAGATACGCAGTATTTT